A single sample gave rise to the 15 T cell receptor beta chains below, sequenced in a study of breast tumors, draining lymph nodes, adjacent tissues. TCRdb reprocessed the multiplex PCR reads with MiXCR, giving one entry per CDR3 protein. The data contain about 270,000 distinct CDR3 sequences, under 35% of them singletons. Samples came from axillary lymph nodes draining the breast cancer. The sequencing input was axillary lymph node tissue. All receptors derive from a female donor with breast cancer. Some clones in this sample may be carry-over from other donors' samples.

This clonotype has more than one count but fewer than ten. The V gene is TRBV3-1, the J gene TRBJ2-3; 8 bases fit TRBD2. The CDR3 loop spans 17 amino acids. Trimming took 0 bases from V and 1 from J; bases not matched to a gene: 6. Looked up from germline, CDR1 is LGHDT and CDR2 is YNNKEL (reference sequence). The DNA for the CDR3 is TGTGCCAGCAGCCAAGATGGGACTAGGGGGGGCACAGATACGCAGTATTTT. Its translation is CASSQDGTRGGTDTQYF.

Comment on this clonotype: This CDR3 fails to terminate in the conserved phenylalanine or tryptophan, so it likely reflects a read error. The chain links TRBV7-2 to TRBJ1-3; D not resolved. The CDR3 runs 14 residues. Per germline, CDR1 SGHTA and CDR2 FQGNSA. CDR3 DNA sequence: TGTGCCGGCAGCTTAGGACTGGACGGAAACACCATATATCTT. Protein: CAGSLGLDGNTIYL.

This clonotype was observed at least ten times. This chain connects TRBV27 to TRBJ1-4; tentatively, D is TRBD1 (5 bases). The V and J ends lost 8 bases and 5 bases respectively, with 9 bases between them. This CDR3 has 12 residues. Germline CDR1 is MNHEY and CDR2 is SMNVEV (reference sequence). The CDR3 region has the DNA TGTGCCAGCGGAGGGACCAATGAAAAACTGTTTTTT. It encodes CASGGTNEKLFF.

This clonotype came up a few times. The chain has TRBV6-1 and TRBJ2-7, with D possibly being TRBD2 (5 bases). The V end was cut by 6 bases, the J end by 5 bases, with 17 bases between. Germline CDR1 and CDR2: MNHNS and SASEGT. The CDR3 sequence is 14 residues long. CDR3 in DNA: TGTGCCAGCAGGAGGGCGGCATCGTCCCACGAGCAGTACTTC. The encoded protein is CASRRAASSHEQYF.

The sample holds many counts of this clonotype. The chain combines TRBV2 with TRBJ1-5; 7 bases fit TRBD1. The germline V gene has CDR1 SNHLY and CDR2 FYNNEI. The CDR3 sequence is 14 residues long. The V gene end was trimmed by 5 bases and the J gene end by 7 bases; junction bases not matched to a gene: 8. The CDR3 nucleotides read TGTGCCAGCAGTTCAGGGGGGGCTTACCAGCCCCAGCATTTT. Encoded protein: CASSSGGAYQPQHF.

This clonotype was seen a few times. V and J are TRBV24-1 and TRBJ1-5, with D uncertain. The CDR3 covers 16 residues. V dropped 11 bases and J dropped 3 bases, with 22 bases sitting between them. CDR1 is KGHDR, CDR2 SFDVKD, per germline. CDR3 DNA: TGTGCCAGCAGAAGCTTAACCGGTCGTTCCAATCAGCCCCAGCATTTT. Translating gives CASRSLTGRSNQPQHF.

The rearrangement links TRBV18 to TRBJ2-1, with D possibly being TRBD1 or TRBD2 (6 bases each). The germline V and J ends were trimmed by 6 bases and 7 bases, with 16 bases remaining between them. Germline assignment: CDR1 KGHSH and CDR2 LQKENI. The CDR3 totals 14 residues. CDR3 in DNA: TGTGCCAGCTCGCGGGGAGTTCAGGGGAATGAGCAGTTCTTC. Its protein is CASSRGVQGNEQFF.

V and J are TRBV30 and TRBJ2-2, with D unresolved. The germline V gene has CDR1 GTSNPN and CDR2 SVGIG (reference sequence). CDR3 length equals 13 residues. Deletions cut 4 bases from V and 6 bases from J, with 12 bases between. The CDR3 nucleotides are TGTGCCTGGAATCTGTTAGGAGCCGGGGAGCTGTTTTTT. It codes for CAWNLLGAGELFF.

This clonotype occurred many times. The chain employs TRBV2 and TRBJ2-1, with a tentative D call TRBD1 (6 bases). The V gene's germline CDR1 is SNHLY and CDR2 FYNNEI. Trimming took 1 base from V and 5 from J, leaving 9 bases between them. This CDR3 region has 14 residues. The CDR3 sequence is CASSEVQGHNEQFF. In nucleotides, the CDR3 is TGTGCCAGCAGTGAAGTACAGGGCCACAATGAGCAGTTCTTC.

The J gene is TRBJ1-1, the V gene TRBV6-5; D possibly corresponds to TRBD1 (5 bases). The V end lost 8 bases, the J end lost 4 bases, and 8 bases lay between the germline ends. The CDR3 extends over 11 amino acids. The germline V gene encodes CDR1 MNHEY and CDR2 SVGAGI. The CDR3 loop reads CASHRGTEAFF. In nucleotides, the CDR3 is TGTGCCAGCCATAGGGGCACTGAAGCTTTCTTT.

This clonotype has only a few counts. The chain joins TRBV11-3 to TRBJ2-4; D could derive from TRBD1 or TRBD2 (5 bases each). Trimming removed 5 bases at V and 0 bases at J, with 20 bases between. Germline lookup yields CDR1 SGHNT and CDR2 YENEEA. The CDR3 covers 18 residues. The CDR3 DNA reads as TGTGCCAGCAGCCCCCGGGACGAGGCGGTTATAGCCAAAAACATTCAGTACTTC. Its protein is CASSPRDEAVIAKNIQYF.

This clonotype showed up many times. The V and J genes are TRBV30 and TRBJ2-7; weak D call: TRBD1 (6 bases). Trimming took off 4 bases at V and 2 bases at J, with 9 bases between the two ends. CDR3 length: 12 residues. The V gene's germline CDR1 is GTSNPN and CDR2 SVGIG (reference sequence). This CDR3 is CAWTRGTYEQYF. CDR3 sequence (DNA): TGTGCCTGGACCAGGGGAACCTACGAGCAGTACTTC.

Turning to this clonotype: A clone one base away is much larger, so this may be a read error. The chain recombines TRBV19 with TRBJ2-1; possibly TRBD1 for D (6 bases). This CDR3 contains 15 residues. Trimming shortened V by 4 bases and J by 2 bases, and 12 bases separated the two germline ends. Germline V gene data show CDR1 as LNHDA and CDR2 as SQIVND (reference sequence). CDR3 residues: CASSTAGAPYNEQFF. The CDR3 coding sequence is TGTGCCAGTAGTACAGCAGGGGCGCCCTACAATGAGCAGTTCTTC.

This clonotype was counted ten times or more. The chain links TRBV24-1 to TRBJ2-7; TRBD2 matches 10 bases. The CDR3 consists of 15 residues. The V gene end was trimmed by 3 bases and the J gene end by 7 bases; junction bases not matched to a gene: 8. Per the germline V gene, CDR1 is KGHDR and CDR2 is SFDVKD. Here the CDR3 DNA reads TGTGCCACCAGTGATAGGCTAGCGGGAGTAGGGGAGCAGTACTTC. This translates into CATSDRLAGVGEQYF.

J is TRBJ1-5 and V is TRBV5-5; tentative D call: TRBD1 (6 bases). V lost 4 bases and J lost 1, with 12 bases in between. Germline V CDR1 and CDR2: SGHKS, YYEKEE (reference sequence). The CDR3 contains 15 residues. CDR3: CASSTQGLSNQPQHF. Written as DNA, the CDR3 is TGTGCCAGCAGCACACAGGGTCTGAGCAATCAGCCCCAGCATTTT.